This TCR beta chain appears in the sequencing data of a study of T cells expressing NK-cell markers. Germline assignment: CDR1 SGHNT and CDR2 YENEEA. The CDR3 extends over 15 amino acids. TCRdb re-called the 5' RACE reads and shows each CDR3 protein once, DNA omitted. The sample shows about 390,000 distinct CDR3 sequences, and roughly 10% sits with its ten largest clones. The TCR comes from a woman aged 45-60 years in good health. Sequences were obtained from blood T cells: a sorted CD56 or NKG2C T cell subset, CD4+ or CD8+ T cells, or bulk PBMC T cells (not recorded which). This chain joins TRBV11-3 and TRBJ2-2. CDR3 sequence reads: CASSSPRVPTGELFF.